Following are 14 T cell receptor beta chains from one sample sequenced in a study of shared clonotypes between healthy human individuals. Profiled with immunoSEQ multiplex PCR; TCRdb holds only in-frame clones, not every one. The sample lists 2 million to 2.5 million clones, around 95% occurring once. The material sequenced was naive CD4+ T cells sorted from blood. Subset noted: CD45RA+ positively selected. The origin of the receptors is a man aged 18 to 29 in good health.

This clone has only a few counts. This chain links TRBV9 with TRBJ2-2; unclear D gene. Trimming left V 3 bases short and J 7 bases short, with 16 bases between. Per the germline V gene, CDR1 is SGDLS and CDR2 is YYNGEE. The CDR3 loop spans 15 amino acids. CDR3 in amino acids: CASSAPSGLGGELFF. The CDR3 DNA reads TGTGCCAGCAGCGCCCCTTCGGGTCTAGGCGGGGAGCTGTTTTTT.

This chain connects TRBV30 to TRBJ2-2; D is undetermined. CDR3 size: 15 residues. Looked up from germline, CDR1 is GTSNPN and CDR2 is SVGIG (reference sequence). Between the trimmed V and J ends, which lost 4 bases and 3 bases, there was a span of 15 bases. The CDR3 protein is CAWTETVKYTGELFF. CDR3 DNA sequence: TGTGCCTGGACGGAAACAGTCAAGTACACCGGGGAGCTGTTTTTT.

This clone was detected only a few times. At one of its ends the junction is not consistent with the germline gene, which may arise from a read error. The chain recombines TRBV15 with TRBJ1-2; D gene ambiguous. Germline V CDR1 and CDR2: LNHNV, YYDKDF (reference sequence). The CDR3 has 13 residues. CDR3 coding DNA: TGTGCCACCAGCAGAGATCTTAGCCAGCTTCAAGGCTTC. As protein: CATSRDLSQLQGF.

This chain uses TRBV7-6 with TRBJ2-5; 13 nucleotides align to TRBD2. The V gene's germline CDR1 is SGHVS and CDR2 FNYEAQ. This CDR3 contains 15 residues. V shed 5 bases, J shed 5 bases, and the junction held 5 bases outside the gene matches. In nucleotides, the CDR3 is TGTGCCAGCAGCACACTAGCGGGAGGGCCTGAGACCCAGTACTTC. Amino acids: CASSTLAGGPETQYF.

A word on this clone: In the same sample, other DNA sequences code for this CDR3. This rearrangement joins TRBV2 to TRBJ1-5; D unclear. Germline V gene sequence: CDR1 SNHLY, CDR2 FYNNEI. Trimming shortened V by 5 bases and J by 5 bases, and 4 bases separated the two germline ends. The CDR3 is 11 amino acids. CDR3 amino acids: CASSLDQPQHF. CDR3 nucleotides: TGTGCCAGCAGTTTAGATCAGCCCCAGCATTTT.

Comments on this clone: This sample includes further DNA sequences coding for the same CDR3. This chain links TRBV5-1 with TRBJ1-5; D gene unclear. The germline gives CDR1 SGHRS, CDR2 YFSETQ. V lost 4 bases and J 7 bases, leaving 12 bases between the germline ends. The CDR3 sequence is 13 residues long. CDR3 DNA sequence: TGCGCCAGCAGCGCCGGGCTGAACCAGCCCCAGCATTTT. It is translated as CASSAGLNQPQHF. Together with reference TRBV5-1 and TRBJ1-5, the CDR3 gives the full variable domain: KAGVTQTPRYLIKTRGQQVTLSCSPISGHRSVSWYQQTPGQGLQFLFEYFSETQRNKGNFPGRFSGRQFSNSRSEMNVSTLELGDSALYLCASSAGLNQPQHFGDGTRLSIL.

The CDR3 DNA reads as TGTGCCAGCAGTGAAGTTACAGAGTACTATGGCTACACCTTC. This sequence encodes CASSEVTEYYGYTF. The V gene is TRBV2, the J gene TRBJ1-2; D is undetermined. The length of the CDR3 is 14 residues. V lost 1 base to trimming and J lost 3 bases, with 9 bases between them. The germline gives CDR1 SNHLY, CDR2 FYNNEI. Looking up the rest from reference TRBV2 and TRBJ1-2 gives the full variable domain: EPEVTQTPSHQVTQMGQEVILRCVPISNHLYFYWYRQILGQKVEFLVSFYNNEISEKSEIFDDQFSVERPDGSNFTLKIRSTKLEDSAMYFCASSEVTEYYGYTFGSGTRLTVV.

V and J are TRBV10-3 and TRBJ2-2, with D possibly matching TRBD1 (5 bases). V was cut by 4 bases and J by 4 bases, with 16 bases left in between. Germline CDR1 reads ENHRY; CDR2 reads SYGVKD. CDR3 size: 16 residues. CDR3 DNA sequence: TGTGCCATCAGTGTGATGGGTACAAGGGGCACCGGGGAGCTGTTTTTT. As protein: CAISVMGTRGTGELFF.

The V call is TRBV6-6, the J call TRBJ2-7, with TRBD2 matching 10 bases. The CDR3 extends over 16 amino acids. The germline gives CDR1 MNHNY, CDR2 SVGAGI (reference sequence). Losses at the gene ends were 0 bases for V and 3 bases for J; bases not matched to a gene: 5. In DNA form, the CDR3 reads TGTGCCAGCAGTTACTCCAGCGGGAGGGTTGGCTACGAGCAGTACTTC. Protein sequence: CASSYSSGRVGYEQYF.

This sequence joins TRBV28 and TRBJ1-2; possible D gene TRBD1, 5 bases. The V gene lost 7 bases and the J gene lost 5 bases, with 20 bases spanning the gap. Looked up from germline, CDR1 is MDHEN and CDR2 is SYDVKM. CDR3 length: 15 residues. The CDR3 loop is CASTPGQIRGYGYTF. CDR3 nucleotides: TGTGCCAGCACCCCGGGGCAGATCCGGGGTTATGGCTACACCTTC.

Details on this clone: This same CDR3 is encoded by further DNA sequences in the sample. The V and J genes are TRBV27 and TRBJ1-6; D gene ambiguous. This CDR3 comprises 13 residues. Germline V gene sequence: CDR1 MNHEY, CDR2 SMNVEV (reference sequence). V gave up 6 bases and J gave up 6 bases, with 9 bases separating them. The CDR3 loop reads CASRGQVNSPLHF. In DNA form, the CDR3 reads TGTGCCAGCAGGGGCCAAGTTAATTCACCCCTCCACTTT.

V gene TRBV19 combines with J gene TRBJ2-5, with D perhaps TRBD1 or TRBD2 (5 bases each). This CDR3 is built from 15 residues. Trimming pared 5 bases from V and 1 base from J, leaving 14 bases between. Germline CDR1 reads LNHDA; CDR2 reads SQIVND (reference sequence). The CDR3 DNA reads TGTGCCAGTAGTCCCCGGGACCTACTCCAAGAGACCCAGTACTTC. It yields the protein CASSPRDLLQETQYF.

The chain links TRBV5-1 to TRBJ1-3; a possible D gene is TRBD1 (6 bases). The CDR3 sequence is 17 residues long. CDR1 SGHRS and CDR2 YFSETQ come from the germline V gene. V was shortened by 3 bases and J by 2 bases, with 18 bases between the two germline ends. In DNA form, the CDR3 reads TGCGCCAGCAGCTCCTCCCTATATACAGGGACTGGAAACACCATATATTTT. Translating it yields CASSSSLYTGTGNTIYF.

V usage is TRBV2 and J usage is TRBJ1-5, with 7 bases aligning to TRBD1. The CDR3 extends over 15 amino acids. Germline V lookup: CDR1 SNHLY, CDR2 FYNNEI. J gave up 3 bases and V 3 bases, and 5 bases lay outside the gene matches. The CDR3, as DNA: TGTGCCAGCAGTGACAGGGGGTTCGACAATCAGCCCCAGCATTTT. Translating gives CASSDRGFDNQPQHF.